This note documents a single T cell receptor (beta chain) sequence. The antigen is undetermined. Other DNA sequences in the sample encode the same CDR3. The entry originates in a study of shared clonotypes between healthy human individuals. Whole-study results and caveats: Rarefaction indicated that sorted-subset sequencing remained incomplete although depth was large.

Naive CD8 cells, CD45RO-negative and positively selected for CCR7, excluded terminally differentiated effector memory CD45RA+ cells. Generated by immunoSEQ multiplex PCR, the TCRdb table keeps only in-frame clones and is missing some. Among roughly 2,000,000 clones listed, approximately 92% were seen once. The sequence came from a man younger than 35 in good health. Some clones in this sample may be carry-over from other donors' samples. Specimen: naive CD8+ T cells from PBMCs.

In DNA, the CDR3 is TGTGCCAGCAGCTGGGGACCGTCCTACGAGCAGTACTTC. Translating gives CASSWGPSYEQYF. The chain recombines TRBV5-6 with TRBJ2-7; D possibly matches TRBD1 or TRBD2 (5 bases each). V dropped 3 bases and J dropped 1 base, with 8 bases sitting between them. CDR3 size: 13 residues. Germline CDR1 SGHDT, CDR2 YYEEEE.